Following are 22 T cell receptor beta chains from one sample sequenced in a study of T cell responses to AZD1222 COVID-19 vaccine. The table came from immunoSEQ multiplex PCR; TCRdb's copy has only in-frame clones and leaves some out. Of around 110,000 clones listed, approximately 87% are singletons. Sequencing used peripheral blood, obtained on day 0 of AZD1222 vaccination. The receptors come from an adult in good health.

CDR3 sequence (DNA): TGTGCCAGCAGCCCAAGACAGGTTAGCGAGCAGTACTTC. It yields the protein CASSPRQVSEQYF. This chain links TRBV7-3 with TRBJ2-7; D possibly corresponds to TRBD1 (6 bases). CDR1 SGHTA and CDR2 FQGTGA come from the germline V gene. Between the trimmed V and J ends, which lost 5 bases and 6 bases, there was a span of 14 bases. This CDR3 spans 13 amino acids.

The chain links TRBV3-1 (or the pseudogene TRBV3-2) to TRBJ2-1, with D possibly TRBD2 on 6 matching bases. The germline V and J ends were trimmed by 1 base and 6 bases, with 25 bases remaining between them. The CDR3 sequence is 19 residues long. Germline-derived CDR1 and CDR2 are LGHDT and YNNKEL (reference sequence). The CDR3 DNA follows: TGTGCCAGCAGCCAAGTTTTACCGGGAGCGCCCAGAGAAATCAATGAGCAGTTCTTC. The encoded protein is CASSQVLPGAPREINEQFF.

The chain links TRBV10-1 to TRBJ2-3, with 7 bases that match TRBD2. CDR3 length: 16 residues. CDR1 and CDR2 from the germline V gene are WNHNN and SYGVQD (reference sequence). Unmatched junction bases numbered 9, after V lost 5 bases and J lost 1 base. CDR3 residues: CASSSGRRGGTDTQYF. The CDR3 DNA follows: TGCGCCAGCAGTTCCGGGAGGAGAGGAGGCACAGATACGCAGTATTTT.

This chain links TRBV5-1 with TRBJ2-7; a weak D match, TRBD1 (6 bases). The CDR3 consists of 14 residues. The ends were cut back, 4 bases at V and 0 bases at J, with 11 bases in the middle. Germline CDR1 is SGHRS and CDR2 is YFSETQ. The DNA for the CDR3 is TGCGCCAGCAGCGTACCACAGGGCTCCTACGAGCAGTACTTC. Translated, it gives CASSVPQGSYEQYF.

V usage is TRBV19 and J usage is TRBJ1-4; a possible D gene is TRBD1 (5 bases). The CDR3 contains 14 residues. CDR1 and CDR2 (germline): LNHDA, SQIVND (reference sequence). Trimming removed 5 bases at V and 8 bases at J, with 15 bases between. This CDR3 is CASSPEGRREKLFF. In nucleotides, the CDR3 is TGTGCCAGTAGTCCAGAGGGGAGACGGGAAAAACTGTTTTTT.

J is TRBJ2-7 and V is TRBV9; no clear D. The CDR3 is 13 residues long. With 0 bases removed from V and 0 bases from J, the gap between germline ends came to 4 bases. From germline, CDR1 is SGDLS and CDR2 YYNGEE. This CDR3 reads CASSVAPSYEQYF. The CDR3 nucleotides read TGTGCCAGCAGCGTAGCTCCCTCCTACGAGCAGTACTTC.

The rearrangement joins TRBV7-2 to TRBJ1-2; no clear D. The V and J ends lost 1 base and 7 bases respectively, with 16 bases between them. The CDR3 is 15 residues long. Germline assignment: CDR1 SGHTA and CDR2 FQGNSA. CDR3 sequence: CASSLGAPAAGGYTF. The DNA of the CDR3 is TGTGCCAGCAGCTTAGGGGCCCCGGCAGCCGGTGGCTACACCTTC.

The V call is TRBV2, the J call TRBJ1-2; 9 nucleotides agree with TRBD1. Trimming at V came to 8 bases and at J to 8 bases, leaving 9 bases not matched to a gene. CDR1 is SNHLY and CDR2 is FYNNEI in the germline V gene. This CDR3 comprises 13 residues. The CDR3, as DNA: TGTGCCAGCGAGGACAGGGGTCAGAGAGGCTACACCTTC. Translated: CASEDRGQRGYTF.

CDR3 nucleotides: TGTGCCAGCAGCCAAGAGGTGGGGACAATAGGCTACACCTTC. Its protein is CASSQEVGTIGYTF. The rearrangement uses TRBV3-1 (or the pseudogene TRBV3-2) and TRBJ1-2; weak D call: TRBD1 (6 bases). CDR1 LGHDT and CDR2 YNNKEL come from the germline V gene (reference sequence). The CDR3 runs 14 residues. The ends were cut back, 0 bases at V and 8 bases at J, with 13 bases in the middle.

Of note for this clone: Compared with germline, one end of the junction differs, possibly owing to a read error. The chain has TRBV12-3 or TRBV12-4 and TRBJ1-1; tentative D call: TRBD1 (6 bases). The CDR3 is 13 residues long. The CDR3 is CASSRTENAEAFF. DNA of the CDR3: TGTGCCAGCAGCCGGACAGAGAACGCTGAAGCTTTCTTT.

The rearrangement joins TRBV5-1 to TRBJ1-6; 7 bases are shared with TRBD1. Losses at the gene ends were 2 bases for V and 6 bases for J; bases not matched to a gene: 5. CDR3 length: 15 residues. Germline values: CDR1 SGHRS, CDR2 YFSETQ. CDR3 sequence: CASSFSGGTNSPLHF. The CDR3 DNA reads as TGCGCCAGCAGCTTTTCAGGGGGGACTAATTCACCCCTCCACTTT.

The gene calls are TRBV7-3 and TRBJ2-7; no clear D. The V end lost 5 bases, the J end lost 6 bases, and 14 bases lay between the germline ends. Per germline, CDR1 SGHTA and CDR2 FQGTGA. This CDR3 is 13 amino acids long. In nucleotides, the CDR3 is TGTGCCAGCAGCCCCCCGGCCAGCTCCGAGCAGTACTTC. Translation: CASSPPASSEQYF.

This chain joins TRBV4-2 and TRBJ1-3, with 7 bases identical to TRBD1. The CDR3 extends over 16 amino acids. Germline-derived CDR1 and CDR2 are LGHNA and YNFKEQ. V shed 0 bases and J 6 bases; nucleotides not matched to a gene: 8. CDR3 DNA: TGTGCCAGCAGCCAAGATCTCCAGGGGGGGATAAACACCATATATTTT. It codes for CASSQDLQGGINTIYF.

The chain is built from TRBV6-2 or TRBV6-3 and TRBJ2-7; D is uncertain. With 0 bases removed from V and 9 bases from J, the gap between germline ends came to 9 bases. Germline V lookup: CDR1 MNHEY, CDR2 SVGEGT. The CDR3 totals 12 residues. The CDR3: CASSYSLGGQYF. The CDR3 DNA follows: TGTGCCAGCAGTTACTCCTTAGGCGGGCAGTACTTC.

The chain employs TRBV5-4 and TRBJ1-1, with D hard to call. This CDR3 spans 13 amino acids. Germline V lookup: CDR1 SGHNT, CDR2 YYREEE (reference sequence). Trimming removed 0 bases at V and 6 bases at J, with 9 bases between. CDR3 region: CASSLVGAAEAFF. The CDR3 DNA sequence: TGTGCCAGCAGCTTGGTTGGCGCAGCTGAAGCTTTCTTT.

The CDR3 spells CASSDQHANYGYTF. CDR3 bases: TGTGCCAGCAGTGACCAGCATGCTAACTATGGCTACACCTTC. V usage is TRBV6-1 and J usage is TRBJ1-2; D not resolved. The V end lost 3 bases, the J end lost 0 bases, and 8 bases lay between the germline ends. The CDR3 covers 14 residues. CDR1 and CDR2 from the germline V gene are MNHNS and SASEGT.

This rearrangement joins TRBV4-2 to TRBJ1-5, with no clear D. This CDR3 has 15 residues. V was cut by 1 base and J by 0 bases, with 7 bases left in between. The V gene's germline CDR1 is LGHNA and CDR2 YNFKEQ. The DNA for the CDR3 is TGTGCCAGCAGCCAAGTTCAGTATAGCAATCAGCCCCAGCATTTT. Translation: CASSQVQYSNQPQHF.

This chain uses TRBV27 with TRBJ1-5; 9 bases fit TRBD1. The CDR3 is 17 amino acids. Germline CDR1 and CDR2: MNHEY and SMNVEV (reference sequence). Germline trimming cut 4 bases from V and 2 bases from J; bases unmatched to any gene: 9. This CDR3 is CASSSYRGLSGNQPQHF. DNA for the CDR3: TGTGCCAGCAGTTCATACAGGGGGCTCTCGGGCAATCAGCCCCAGCATTTT.

The genes are TRBV6-5 and TRBJ1-2; D remains unclear. Germline lookup yields CDR1 MNHEY and CDR2 SVGAGI. This CDR3 has 13 amino acids. V lost 2 bases and J 5 bases, leaving 9 bases between the germline ends. The CDR3 DNA reads TGTGCCAGCAGTTACGGGGTCCTTTATGGCTACACCTTC. Translating it yields CASSYGVLYGYTF.

The chain carries TRBV14 and TRBJ2-1; D tentatively fits TRBD1 or TRBD2 (6 bases each). Germline CDR1 and CDR2: SGHDN and FVKESK. V lost 4 bases and J 9 bases, leaving 13 bases between the germline ends. The CDR3 is 13 residues long. This chain's CDR3 is CASSLLEGGEQFF. CDR3 nucleotides: TGTGCCAGCAGCCTCCTCGAGGGGGGTGAGCAGTTCTTC.

The chain employs TRBV10-1 and TRBJ1-1, with no clear D. This CDR3 is built from 16 residues. Germline V gene sequence: CDR1 WNHNN, CDR2 SYGVQD (reference sequence). Deletions cut 2 bases from V and 1 base from J, with 14 bases between. This chain's CDR3 is CASSERGRGKNTEAFF. The CDR3 coding sequence is TGCGCCAGCAGTGAGAGAGGGAGAGGTAAGAACACTGAAGCTTTCTTT.

CDR3 region: CASSPFQSANYGYTF. The CDR3 DNA reads as TGCGCCAGCAGTCCCTTTCAGTCAGCGAACTATGGCTACACCTTC. The chain uses TRBV5-1 and TRBJ1-2; D is uncertain. Trimming left V 5 bases short and J 2 bases short, with 16 bases between. Germline V gives CDR1 SGHRS, CDR2 YFSETQ. This CDR3 spans 15 amino acids.